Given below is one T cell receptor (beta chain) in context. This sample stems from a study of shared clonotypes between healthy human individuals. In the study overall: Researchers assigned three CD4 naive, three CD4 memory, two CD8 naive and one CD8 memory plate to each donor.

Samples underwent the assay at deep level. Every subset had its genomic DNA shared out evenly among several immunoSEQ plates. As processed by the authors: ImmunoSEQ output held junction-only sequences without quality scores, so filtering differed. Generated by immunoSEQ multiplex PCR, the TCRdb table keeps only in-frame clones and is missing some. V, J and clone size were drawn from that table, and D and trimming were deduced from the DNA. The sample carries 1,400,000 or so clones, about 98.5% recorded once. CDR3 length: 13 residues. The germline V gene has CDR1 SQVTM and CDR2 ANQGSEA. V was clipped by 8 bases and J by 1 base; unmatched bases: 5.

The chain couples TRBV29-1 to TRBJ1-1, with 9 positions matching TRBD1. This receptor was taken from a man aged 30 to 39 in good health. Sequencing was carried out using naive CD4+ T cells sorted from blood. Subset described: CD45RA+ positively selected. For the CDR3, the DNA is TGCAGCCTTCGGACAGGGGCGAACACTGAAGCTTTCTTT. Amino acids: CSLRTGANTEAFF.